This TCR beta chain stems from a study of T cell responses to AZD1222 COVID-19 vaccine. Study findings and constraints: There were vaccine-associated CD4 TCRs across spike, dominant at 160-218 and 743-854. Only six or seven AZD1222 recipients were seropositive at baseline. Most donors were white British, females outnumbered males, and clonal diversity was possibly underestimated. Recipients of two AZD1222 doses showed rising Spike-specific TCR breadth and depth.

The method was immunoSEQ multiplex PCR; TCRdb's version includes in-frame clones alone and lacks a portion of them. The repertoire holds 120,000 to 150,000 clones, with 90% as singletons. Worth noting for this clone: Antigen: not known.

V was clipped by 0 bases and J by 1 base, with 18 bases between them. The CDR3 loop spans 18 amino acids. Germline CDR1 reads SGHDT; CDR2 reads YYEEEE. The chain uses TRBV5-6 and TRBJ2-3, with D tentatively TRBD2 (6 bases). The sequences come from peripheral blood, collected on day 0 of AZD1222 vaccination. The TCR originated in an adult in good health. CDR3: CASSLVVGSSAGTDTQYF. CDR3 nucleotides: TGTGCCAGCAGCTTGGTGGTGGGTTCTAGCGCCGGCACAGATACGCAGTATTTT.